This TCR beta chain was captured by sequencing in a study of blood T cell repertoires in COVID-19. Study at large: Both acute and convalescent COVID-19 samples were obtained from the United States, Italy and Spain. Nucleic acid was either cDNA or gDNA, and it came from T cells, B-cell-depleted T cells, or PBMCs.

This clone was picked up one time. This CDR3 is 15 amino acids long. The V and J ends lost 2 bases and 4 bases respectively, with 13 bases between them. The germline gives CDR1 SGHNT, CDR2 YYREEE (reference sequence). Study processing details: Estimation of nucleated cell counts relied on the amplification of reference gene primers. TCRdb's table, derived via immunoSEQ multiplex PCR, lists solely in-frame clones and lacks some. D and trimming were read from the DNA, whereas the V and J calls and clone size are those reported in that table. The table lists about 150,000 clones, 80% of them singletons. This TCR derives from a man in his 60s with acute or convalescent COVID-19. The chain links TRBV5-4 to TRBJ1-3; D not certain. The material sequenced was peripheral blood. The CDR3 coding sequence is TGTGCCAGCAGCTTCGAGGGAGCTCGGGGAAACACCATATATTTT. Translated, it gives CASSFEGARGNTIYF.